Listed below are T cell receptor beta chains from one sample, sequenced in a study of patients and donors after allogeneic stem cell transplantation. One entry per CDR3 protein results from TCRdb running MiXCR on the RT-PCR reads. The repertoire holds hundreds of thousands of distinct CDR3 sequences, with around 15% as singletons. The source material was blood, either unsorted or a sorted T cell fraction (not recorded which). All receptors come from a human donor who was either an allogeneic HSCT recipient or a stem cell or donor lymphocyte infusion donor (not recorded which). It is not recorded whose cells these are; they may come from a transplant donor. Both conserved end residues are part of each CDR3. Each record gives: D gene, J gene, clone size, V gene, CDR3 DNA, CDR3 protein. The D gene is left open where the match is weak. For some rows the clone size is stated as once, few or many, or as a class when expanded; others skip it.

d_call: NA
j_call: TRBJ1-1
clone_size: few
v_call: TRBV7-8
cdr3_nt: TGTGCCAGCAGCCCGAGGGACCAAGGGGGCACTGAAGCTTTCTTT
cdr3_aa: CASSPRDQGGTEAFF

d_call: TRBD2
j_call: TRBJ2-3
clone_size: few
v_call: TRBV2
cdr3_nt: TGTGCCAGCAGTGAAAACGGCGGGGGGCTTACGCAGTATTTT
cdr3_aa: CASSENGGGLTQYF

d_call: NA
j_call: TRBJ2-7
clone_size: NA
v_call: TRBV7-9
cdr3_nt: TGTGCCAGCAGCTTAGATTTGCGGAACACCTACGAGCAGTACTTC
cdr3_aa: CASSLDLRNTYEQYF

d_call: NA
j_call: TRBJ2-3
clone_size: NA
v_call: TRBV19
cdr3_nt: TGTGCCAGTAAAAACTCGCCTAGCACAGATACGCAGTATTTT
cdr3_aa: CASKNSPSTDTQYF

d_call: NA
j_call: TRBJ1-6
clone_size: NA
v_call: TRBV6-5
cdr3_nt: TGTGCCAGCAGTTACCAACAGGAAAATTCACCCCTCCACTTT
cdr3_aa: CASSYQQENSPLHF

d_call: TRBD1
j_call: TRBJ1-1
clone_size: many
v_call: TRBV12-3/TRBV12-4
cdr3_nt: TGTGCCAGCAGTTTACAGGGGGCTAGGTTGAACACTGAAGCTTTCTTT
cdr3_aa: CASSLQGARLNTEAFF

d_call: TRBD2
j_call: TRBJ2-1
clone_size: many
v_call: TRBV12-3/TRBV12-4
cdr3_nt: TGTGCCAGCAGTTTAGGCCCCGTCTGGGCGGGAGGACGGCAGTTCTTC
cdr3_aa: CASSLGPVWAGGRQFF

d_call: TRBD1
j_call: TRBJ2-7
clone_size: NA
v_call: TRBV6-1
cdr3_nt: TGTGCCAGCAGCCGCCTACCGGGACAGGGGGCGTACGAGCAGTACTTC
cdr3_aa: CASSRLPGQGAYEQYF

d_call: NA
j_call: TRBJ1-2
clone_size: NA
v_call: TRBV20-1
cdr3_nt: TGCAGTGCTAGGGCCAGGGATGGCGGCTACACCTTC
cdr3_aa: CSARARDGGYTF

d_call: TRBD2
j_call: TRBJ2-4
clone_size: NA
v_call: TRBV6-2/TRBV6-3
cdr3_nt: TGTGCCAGCAGTTTCATCACTAGCGGGGGGGTTGATGTGGCCAAAAACATTCAGTACTTC
cdr3_aa: CASSFITSGGVDVAKNIQYF

d_call: TRBD1
j_call: TRBJ1-6
clone_size: NA
v_call: TRBV20-1
cdr3_nt: TGCAGTGCTAAAAGGAGACAGGGTGATTCACCCCTCCACTTT
cdr3_aa: CSAKRRQGDSPLHF

d_call: TRBD2
j_call: TRBJ2-1
clone_size: many
v_call: TRBV3-1
cdr3_nt: TGTGCCAGCAGCCAAGCCGTCCTAGCGGGGAGTGAGCAGTTCTTC
cdr3_aa: CASSQAVLAGSEQFF

d_call: NA
j_call: TRBJ1-3
clone_size: NA
v_call: TRBV5-6
cdr3_nt: TGTGCCAGCAGCATTAGGGACACCATATATTTT
cdr3_aa: CASSIRDTIYF

d_call: NA
j_call: TRBJ2-1
clone_size: many
v_call: TRBV4-1
cdr3_nt: TGCGCCAGCAGCCAAGCACGCGGGATTGGGTACAATGAGCAGTTCTTC
cdr3_aa: CASSQARGIGYNEQFF

d_call: TRBD2
j_call: TRBJ2-3
clone_size: NA
v_call: TRBV14
cdr3_nt: TGTGCCAGCAGCCACCTAGCGGGCGAAGACGGCACAGATACGCAGTATTTT
cdr3_aa: CASSHLAGEDGTDTQYF

d_call: NA
j_call: TRBJ2-6
clone_size: NA
v_call: TRBV6-5
cdr3_nt: TGTGCCAGCAGTTACTTTAGGGGATCTGGGGCCAACGTCCTGACTTTC
cdr3_aa: CASSYFRGSGANVLTF

d_call: NA
j_call: TRBJ2-7
clone_size: few
v_call: TRBV18
cdr3_nt: TGTGCCAGCTCACTCGGTCAACGTTCGGGCGAGCAGTACTTC
cdr3_aa: CASSLGQRSGEQYF

d_call: NA
j_call: TRBJ1-1
clone_size: few
v_call: TRBV7-9
cdr3_nt: TGTGCCAGCAACCTACTGGTGATGAACACTGAAGCTTTCTTT
cdr3_aa: CASNLLVMNTEAFF

d_call: NA
j_call: TRBJ2-7
clone_size: NA
v_call: TRBV6-1
cdr3_nt: TGTGCCAGCAGCCCAGGGGAGGGGTCGGACGAGCAGTACTTC
cdr3_aa: CASSPGEGSDEQYF

d_call: NA
j_call: TRBJ2-2
clone_size: NA
v_call: TRBV3-1
cdr3_nt: TGTGCCAGCAGCTCTTGGAGGTCCGGGGAGCTGTTTTTT
cdr3_aa: CASSSWRSGELFF

d_call: NA
j_call: TRBJ1-2
clone_size: NA
v_call: TRBV6-1
cdr3_nt: TGTGCCAGCAGTGGGTCCTTCCGGCTTAACTATGGCTACACCTTC
cdr3_aa: CASSGSFRLNYGYTF

d_call: NA
j_call: TRBJ1-6
clone_size: once
v_call: TRBV27
cdr3_nt: TGTGCCAGCAGTTTAGGAGCAGGGAGGGATTCACCCCTCCACTTT
cdr3_aa: CASSLGAGRDSPLHF

d_call: TRBD2
j_call: TRBJ2-3
clone_size: NA
v_call: TRBV2
cdr3_nt: TGTGCCAGCAGCTCCACAGGACTAGCGGGCACAGATACGCAGTATTTT
cdr3_aa: CASSSTGLAGTDTQYF

d_call: TRBD2
j_call: TRBJ2-7
clone_size: NA
v_call: TRBV11-1
cdr3_nt: TGTGCCAGCAGCTTCCCTGGGCGGGGGGCCTACGAGCAGTACTTC
cdr3_aa: CASSFPGRGAYEQYF

d_call: NA
j_call: TRBJ2-3
clone_size: few
v_call: TRBV5-1
cdr3_nt: TGCGCCAGCAGCACGGCGTCTAGCACAGATACGCAGTATTTT
cdr3_aa: CASSTASSTDTQYF

d_call: NA
j_call: TRBJ1-5
clone_size: few
v_call: TRBV7-9
cdr3_nt: TGTGCCAGCACCCTCGCCGATCAGCCCCAGCATTTT
cdr3_aa: CASTLADQPQHF

d_call: NA
j_call: TRBJ1-2
clone_size: once
v_call: TRBV30
cdr3_nt: TGTGCCTGGAGTATGATGGGGGTGAACTATGGCTACACCTTC
cdr3_aa: CAWSMMGVNYGYTF

d_call: TRBD1
j_call: TRBJ1-6
clone_size: few
v_call: TRBV15
cdr3_nt: TGTGCCACCAGCAGAGACCCAACAGGGGTATCACCCCTCCACTTT
cdr3_aa: CATSRDPTGVSPLHF

d_call: NA
j_call: TRBJ2-2
clone_size: NA
v_call: TRBV21-1
cdr3_nt: TGTGCCAGCAGCAAAGTAGGCGCCCGTGAGAACACCGGGGAGCTGTTTTTT
cdr3_aa: CASSKVGARENTGELFF

d_call: NA
j_call: TRBJ2-5
clone_size: many
v_call: TRBV24-1
cdr3_nt: TGTGCCACCAGTGATTCGAGACCGGGAGAGACCCAGTACTTC
cdr3_aa: CATSDSRPGETQYF

d_call: NA
j_call: TRBJ1-5
clone_size: many
v_call: TRBV12-3/TRBV12-4
cdr3_nt: TGTGCCAGCACCCTCACAGGACGCAATCAGCCCCAGCATTTT
cdr3_aa: CASTLTGRNQPQHF

d_call: NA
j_call: TRBJ1-4
clone_size: few
v_call: TRBV7-9
cdr3_nt: TGTGCCAGCAGCTTACTTCAGGGAAGCGAAAAACTGTTTTTT
cdr3_aa: CASSLLQGSEKLFF

d_call: NA
j_call: TRBJ2-3
clone_size: few
v_call: TRBV15
cdr3_nt: TGTGCCACAGGTTCAGAGACCTACACAGATACGCAGTATTTT
cdr3_aa: CATGSETYTDTQYF

d_call: NA
j_call: TRBJ2-2
clone_size: NA
v_call: TRBV11-3
cdr3_nt: TGTGCCAGCAGCACGGGACTCCACACCGGGGAGCTGTTTTTT
cdr3_aa: CASSTGLHTGELFF

d_call: NA
j_call: TRBJ1-1
clone_size: NA
v_call: TRBV10-2
cdr3_nt: TGCGCCAGCAGTGAGTCGACTCGGAGAAACACTGAAGCTTTCTTT
cdr3_aa: CASSESTRRNTEAFF

d_call: NA
j_call: TRBJ2-7
clone_size: few
v_call: TRBV19
cdr3_nt: TGTGCCACAACCCCGGGACGGAGCTCCTACGAGCAGTACTTC
cdr3_aa: CATTPGRSSYEQYF

d_call: NA
j_call: TRBJ2-7
clone_size: NA
v_call: TRBV18
cdr3_nt: TGTGCCAGCTCACCAGAGTGGGCCTCCTACGAGCAGTACTTC
cdr3_aa: CASSPEWASYEQYF

d_call: TRBD1
j_call: TRBJ1-1
clone_size: few
v_call: TRBV4-1
cdr3_nt: TGCGCCAGCAGCCATGGGGAGACAGGGCCTACTGAAGCTTTCTTT
cdr3_aa: CASSHGETGPTEAFF

d_call: NA
j_call: TRBJ2-7
clone_size: NA
v_call: TRBV6-2/TRBV6-3
cdr3_nt: TGTGCCAGCAGTTACTCGCTCGGTATAAACAGGAGGAGCTCCTACGAGCAGTACTTC
cdr3_aa: CASSYSLGINRRSSYEQYF

d_call: TRBD2
j_call: TRBJ2-3
clone_size: NA
v_call: TRBV12-3/TRBV12-4
cdr3_nt: TGTGCCAGCAGTCCCGGACTAGCGGGGGGGCCCGAGGCAGATACGCAGTATTTT
cdr3_aa: CASSPGLAGGPEADTQYF

d_call: TRBD2
j_call: TRBJ2-1
clone_size: NA
v_call: TRBV11-2
cdr3_nt: TGTGCCAGCAGCTTAGATTCCCCAACTAGCGGAAGGATTTTGAGCTCCTACAATGAGCAGTTCTTC
cdr3_aa: CASSLDSPTSGRILSSYNEQFF

d_call: TRBD1
j_call: TRBJ1-2
clone_size: NA
v_call: TRBV20-1
cdr3_nt: TGCAGTGCCAAATTCCCCGGGACAGGGGGCTTTGGCTACACCTTC
cdr3_aa: CSAKFPGTGGFGYTF

d_call: NA
j_call: TRBJ2-1
clone_size: many
v_call: TRBV7-9
cdr3_nt: TGTGCCAGCAGCTACGATACGGAGCCCTTCTTC
cdr3_aa: CASSYDTEPFF

d_call: TRBD2
j_call: TRBJ2-1
clone_size: NA
v_call: TRBV15
cdr3_nt: TGTGCCACCAGCAGTGGGGGACTAGCGGGGGGCAATGAGCAGTTCTTC
cdr3_aa: CATSSGGLAGGNEQFF

d_call: NA
j_call: TRBJ2-7
clone_size: few
v_call: TRBV4-1
cdr3_nt: TGCGCCAGCAGCCAAGAGAACCTAGATTTCTACGAGCAGTACTTC
cdr3_aa: CASSQENLDFYEQYF

d_call: TRBD2
j_call: TRBJ2-1
clone_size: NA
v_call: TRBV7-6
cdr3_nt: TGTGCCAGCAGCCCCGGGACTAGCGGGAGGTCCCCCTACAATGAGCAGTTCTTC
cdr3_aa: CASSPGTSGRSPYNEQFF

d_call: TRBD1
j_call: TRBJ1-3
clone_size: NA
v_call: TRBV2
cdr3_nt: TGTGCCAGCAGTGCGACAGGGAGTTATTCTGGAAACACCATATATTTT
cdr3_aa: CASSATGSYSGNTIYF

d_call: NA
j_call: TRBJ1-1
clone_size: few
v_call: TRBV9
cdr3_nt: TGTGCCAGCAGCGCAACAGGGTTTGTGGACATGAACACTGAAGCTTTCTTT
cdr3_aa: CASSATGFVDMNTEAFF

d_call: NA
j_call: TRBJ1-5
clone_size: NA
v_call: TRBV20-1
cdr3_nt: TGCAGTGTTAAAAGACACAATAGCAATCAGCCCCAGCATTTT
cdr3_aa: CSVKRHNSNQPQHF

d_call: NA
j_call: TRBJ2-3
clone_size: NA
v_call: TRBV12-3/TRBV12-4
cdr3_nt: TGTGCCAGCAGTTTAGTGTCTAGCGCAGGAGATACGCAGTATTTT
cdr3_aa: CASSLVSSAGDTQYF

d_call: NA
j_call: TRBJ2-3
clone_size: NA
v_call: TRBV9
cdr3_nt: TGTGCCAGCAGCGTAGTAGCCGGAAGAACTAGCACAGATACGCAGTATTTT
cdr3_aa: CASSVVAGRTSTDTQYF

d_call: TRBD2
j_call: TRBJ2-5
clone_size: few
v_call: TRBV5-4
cdr3_nt: TGTGCCAGCAGCAGGGAAGCGGGAGTAGGGGAGACCCAGTACTTC
cdr3_aa: CASSREAGVGETQYF

d_call: NA
j_call: TRBJ1-6
clone_size: NA
v_call: TRBV12-3/TRBV12-4
cdr3_nt: TGTGCCAGCAGTATACGTCGGGGGATTCTCCTCCACTTT
cdr3_aa: CASSIRRGILLHF

d_call: TRBD1
j_call: TRBJ2-6
clone_size: NA
v_call: TRBV10-3
cdr3_nt: TGTGCCATCCATCCGGGACAGAAAAGTGTCTCTGGGGCCAACGTCCTGACTTTC
cdr3_aa: CAIHPGQKSVSGANVLTF

d_call: NA
j_call: TRBJ2-3
clone_size: NA
v_call: TRBV5-5
cdr3_nt: TGTGCCAGCAGCTTGAGGCGTACAGCCACAGATACGCAGTATTTT
cdr3_aa: CASSLRRTATDTQYF

d_call: TRBD1
j_call: TRBJ1-1
clone_size: NA
v_call: TRBV9
cdr3_nt: TGTGCCAGCAGCCCCCGAGGGACAGCCGAAGCTTTCTTT
cdr3_aa: CASSPRGTAEAFF